The present T cell receptor (beta chain) was sequenced within a study of blood T cell repertoires in COVID-19. Whole-study context: The United States, Italy and Spain provided the acute and convalescent COVID-19 samples. Sample material is recorded as cDNA or gDNA derived from T cells, B-cell-depleted T cells, or PBMCs.

J lost 9 bases, V lost 5 bases, and 12 bases had no gene match. There are 15 residues in the CDR3. CDR1 and CDR2 (germline): SGHRS, YFSETQ. Authors' data handling: It was from reference gene primer amplification that nucleated cell counts were estimated. Assay: immunoSEQ multiplex PCR; the TCRdb copy retains only in-frame clones and omits some. The V and J calls and clone size were taken over from that table, and D and trimming were inferred from the DNA. This table holds approximately 300,000 clones, approximately 87% found once. This sequence was found in a woman in her forties or fifties with active or convalescent COVID-19. Sequencing was performed on peripheral blood. V gene TRBV5-1 combines with J gene TRBJ2-3; the match to TRBD2 covers 10 bases. CDR3 protein: CASREGISGGTTQYF. In DNA form, the CDR3 reads TGCGCCAGCAGGGAGGGGATTAGCGGGGGGACGACGCAGTATTTT.